These 11 T cell receptor beta chains originate from one sample sequenced in a study of blood T cell repertoires in COVID-19 (TCRdb year 2020). Libraries came from the immunoSEQ multiplex PCR assay. The source is immuneACCESS, and TCRdb retained only in-frame sequences with V and J called. Part of the clones is not carried over; for the studies checked, unresolved V genes explain less than half of this, and the remainder is unexplained. In this sample the table shows 200,000 or so clones, 84% of which occur a single time. The ten most abundant clones make up 4.5% to 5.5% of the sample. Material: peripheral blood. All receptors derive from a woman in her 70s with active or convalescent COVID-19.

V usage is TRBV5-1 and J usage is TRBJ2-3; the match to TRBD1 covers 7 bases. This CDR3 is built from 14 residues. The trim removed 4 bases at V and 1 base at J, leaving 3 bases unmatched. The germline CDR1 and CDR2 sequences are SGHRS and YFSETQ. In DNA, the CDR3 is TGCGCCAGCAGCCGGGACAGCCGCACAGATACGCAGTATTTT. It encodes CASSRDSRTDTQYF.

The chain employs TRBV5-1 and TRBJ2-5; D possibly corresponds to TRBD2 (6 bases). The V and J ends lost 1 base and 2 bases respectively, with 18 bases between them. CDR1 is SGHRS, CDR2 YFSETQ, per germline. The length of the CDR3 is 17 residues. CDR3 DNA sequence: TGCGCCAGCAGCTTGAATCCTAGCGTGACACTTCAAGAGACCCAGTACTTC. It encodes CASSLNPSVTLQETQYF.

V gene TRBV7-3 combines with J gene TRBJ2-1; D not certain. V gave up 2 bases and J gave up 2 bases, with 7 bases separating them. The germline V gene encodes CDR1 SGHTA and CDR2 FQGTGA. The CDR3 loop spans 14 amino acids. CDR3 coding DNA: TGTGCCAGCAGCTTATCCGGTCCCTACAATGAGCAGTTCTTC. Residues: CASSLSGPYNEQFF.

The genes are TRBV11-2 and TRBJ2-1; D might be TRBD2 (5 bases). The CDR3 has 16 residues. CDR1 SGHAT and CDR2 FQNNGV come from the germline V gene. V was trimmed by 5 bases and J by 5 bases, leaving 19 bases between them. The CDR3: CASSHLPLAFDNEQFF. CDR3 nucleotide sequence: TGTGCCAGCAGCCACCTCCCCCTAGCTTTTGACAATGAGCAGTTCTTC.

The rearrangement links TRBV6-5 to TRBJ2-1; 8 bases match TRBD2. V shed 0 bases and J 3 bases; nucleotides not matched to a gene: 4. The germline gives CDR1 MNHEY, CDR2 SVGAGI. There are 16 residues in the CDR3. The CDR3 spells CASSYSGREGYNEQFF. As DNA, the CDR3 is TGTGCCAGCAGTTACTCGGGCCGGGAGGGCTACAATGAGCAGTTCTTC.

J is TRBJ2-1 and V is TRBV27, with 7 bases that match TRBD2. The ends lost 9 bases at V and 4 bases at J; junction bases unmatched: 12. Germline CDR1 MNHEY, CDR2 SMNVEV (reference sequence). The CDR3 extends over 15 amino acids. CDR3 nucleotides: TGTGCCAGTAGAGGACTAGTCCCCCGTTACAATGAGCAGTTCTTC. This encodes CASRGLVPRYNEQFF.

The table lists this clone with a count of one. This rearrangement joins TRBV5-1 to TRBJ2-5; D gene uncertain. Germline loops: CDR1 SGHRS, CDR2 YFSETQ. The CDR3 covers 13 residues. Trimming cost V 3 bases and J 10 bases, with 16 bases left between them. In DNA form, the CDR3 reads TGCGCCAGCAGCTCCCCGATGGGCATTGTCCAGTACTTC. This gives the protein CASSSPMGIVQYF.

This chain uses TRBV7-2 with TRBJ2-3; 8 bases map to TRBD1. CDR1 and CDR2 (germline): SGHTA, FQGNSA. The length of the CDR3 is 18 residues. Germline trimming cut 0 bases from V and 5 bases from J; bases unmatched to any gene: 13. In nucleotides, the CDR3 is TGTGCCAGCAGCTTAGCTGGAGGGGGTCGGACAGGGAAAGATACGCAGTATTTT. This sequence encodes CASSLAGGGRTGKDTQYF.

The rearrangement uses TRBV7-2 and TRBJ1-2; 7 positions agree with TRBD1. Trimming at V came to 5 bases and at J to 4 bases, leaving 13 bases not matched to a gene. The CDR3 length is 16 residues. Germline loops: CDR1 SGHTA, CDR2 FQGNSA. The DNA of the CDR3 is TGTGCCAGCAGCGACGGGACAGTGCCAGCGCGCTATGGCTACACCTTC. Translated: CASSDGTVPARYGYTF.

The chain couples TRBV4-1 to TRBJ2-7, with 7 positions matching TRBD2. The germline V gene has CDR1 MGHRA and CDR2 YSYEKL. The CDR3 consists of 15 residues. V gave up 0 bases and J gave up 4 bases; unmatched junction bases: 6. CDR3 loop: CASSQDRRERYEQYF. The CDR3 coding sequence is TGCGCCAGCAGCCAAGATCGGCGGGAGCGTTACGAGCAGTACTTC.

The gene calls are TRBV24-1 and TRBJ2-5; D is possibly TRBD1 (6 bases). The germline V gene encodes CDR1 KGHDR and CDR2 SFDVKD. The V and J ends lost 4 bases and 2 bases respectively, with 19 bases between them. The CDR3 consists of 17 residues. The CDR3 loop reads CATSDLKQGKGQETQYF. As DNA, the CDR3 is TGTGCCACCAGTGACTTGAAACAGGGAAAAGGGCAAGAGACCCAGTACTTC.